This TCR beta chain derives from a study of cytomegalovirus exposure and HLA in healthy donors. Study results and limitations: Reportedly, HLA-A and HLA-B alleles of most subjects were accurately predicted from TCR beta.

Healthy bone marrow donors formed the donor group. Comment on this clone: Its specificity is unknown.

PCR was performed using 60 Vbeta and 13 Jbeta primers. TCRdb's table, derived via immunoSEQ multiplex PCR, lists solely in-frame clones and lacks some. Here the sample spans 130,000 or so clones, 75% to 85% being singletons. The CDR3 covers 16 residues. The germline V and J ends were trimmed by 2 bases and 1 base, with 11 bases remaining between them. Per the germline V gene, CDR1 is ENHRY and CDR2 is SYGVKD. The sequence was obtained from a woman aged 40 to 50 in good health and CMV-seronegative. Sequencing was done on a sample of PBMCs. The chain carries TRBV10-3 and TRBJ2-2; D not certain. The CDR3 spells CAISELSGRNTGELFF. CDR3 coding DNA: TGTGCCATCAGTGAGCTGTCTGGCCGGAACACCGGGGAGCTGTTTTTT.